Shown below are 11 T cell receptor beta chains from a single sample sequenced in a study of T-cell memory formation after mild COVID-19. MiXCR was run by TCRdb on the 5' RACE reads, yielding one entry per CDR3 protein. The table shows around 250,000 distinct CDR3 sequences, with 8% to 9.5% occurring only once. The material sequenced was PBMCs or a T cell subset sorted from them (not recorded which). The receptor source for this set is a man younger than 30 who had mild COVID-19 (a few samples of this study predate the infection). Cell type and time point are not known.

The chain is built from TRBV7-9 and TRBJ2-1, with D possibly being TRBD2 (6 bases). The V gene's germline CDR1 is SEHNR and CDR2 FQNEAQ (reference sequence). V lost 2 bases and J lost 5, with 10 bases in between. This CDR3 has 14 residues. The CDR3 DNA sequence: TGTGCCAGCAGCTTATGGCGGGGCCACAATGAGCAGTTCTTC. This sequence encodes CASSLWRGHNEQFF.

V and J are TRBV29-1 and TRBJ2-3; maybe TRBD2 (6 bases). V shed 4 bases and J shed 0 bases, with 11 bases lying between them. This CDR3 comprises 14 residues. Germline V gene lookup returns CDR1 SQVTM and CDR2 ANQGSEA. The CDR3 loop is CSVGTILSTDTQYF. CDR3 in DNA: TGCAGCGTTGGGACTATCCTAAGCACAGATACGCAGTATTTT.

This clonotype was seen more than once but under ten times. The V and J genes are TRBV20-1 and TRBJ2-2; the D call may be TRBD1 or TRBD2 (5 bases each). V was cut by 3 bases and J by 3 bases, with 11 bases left in between. CDR1 DFQATT and CDR2 SNEGSKA come from the germline V gene (reference sequence). The CDR3 is made up of 14 amino acids. DNA for the CDR3: TGCAGTGCTAGTGAGGGACGGGACACCGGGGAGCTGTTTTTT. Translated: CSASEGRDTGELFF.

This chain connects TRBV5-1 to TRBJ2-2; TRBD1 matches 9 bases. Germline CDR1 is SGHRS and CDR2 is YFSETQ. The V gene end was trimmed by 1 base and the J gene end by 2 bases; junction bases not matched to a gene: 0. There are 15 residues in the CDR3. The CDR3 is CASSLTGGNTGELFF. The CDR3 DNA is TGCGCCAGCAGCTTGACAGGGGGCAACACCGGGGAGCTGTTTTTT.

This chain links TRBV4-3 with TRBJ2-3; no firm D call. Deletions cut 3 bases from V and 3 bases from J, with 7 bases between. Germline loops: CDR1 LGHNA, CDR2 YSLEER. The CDR3 sequence is 13 residues long. CDR3 coding DNA: TGCGCCAGCAGCCAGCATCGAACAGATACGCAGTATTTT. Encoded protein: CASSQHRTDTQYF.

The rearrangement joins TRBV6-5 to TRBJ2-7; unclear D gene. Germline values: CDR1 MNHEY, CDR2 SVGAGI. This CDR3 spans 13 amino acids. V dropped 6 bases and J dropped 0 bases, with 9 bases sitting between them. Here the CDR3 reads CASSDHSSYEQYF. CDR3 in DNA: TGTGCCAGCAGCGATCACAGCTCCTACGAGCAGTACTTC.

This clonotype was observed a handful of times. The chain combines TRBV27 with TRBJ2-2, with TRBD2 matching 8 bases. There are 15 residues in the CDR3. J lost 7 bases, V lost 4 bases, and 8 bases had no gene match. Germline-derived CDR1 and CDR2 are MNHEY and SMNVEV (reference sequence). This CDR3 reads CASSSSGGAGGELFF. In nucleotides, the CDR3 is TGTGCCAGCAGTTCCTCCGGGGGGGCCGGCGGGGAGCTGTTTTTT.

The chain joins TRBV5-1 to TRBJ1-1; TRBD1 might be the D (5 bases). The CDR3 spans 14 residues. From germline, CDR1 is SGHRS and CDR2 YFSETQ. V lost 1 base and J lost 7, with 14 bases in between. The CDR3 DNA follows: TGCGCCAGCAGCTTGATCTGGGGCGGAAGTGAAGCTTTCTTT. Translated, it gives CASSLIWGGSEAFF.

V usage is TRBV20-1 and J usage is TRBJ2-7; D remains unclear. The CDR3 consists of 13 residues. Germline V gene sequence: CDR1 DFQATT, CDR2 SNEGSKA (reference sequence). V lost 4 bases and J lost 5, with 15 bases in between. CDR3 sequence (DNA): TGCAGTGCTAAGGATATCGGGTTCCACGAGCAGTACGTC. Protein: CSAKDIGFHEQYV.

The chain joins TRBV4-2 to TRBJ2-3; 10 bases line up with TRBD2. Germline V CDR1 and CDR2: LGHNA, YNFKEQ. The CDR3 loop spans 16 amino acids. Germline trimming cut 4 bases from V and 0 bases from J; bases unmatched to any gene: 4. This CDR3 reads CASSLAGGTSTDTQYF. CDR3 nucleotide sequence: TGTGCCAGCAGCCTAGCGGGGGGTACCAGCACAGATACGCAGTATTTT.

The sample holds a few counts of this clonotype. The rearrangement uses TRBV18 and TRBJ2-5; tentative D call: TRBD1 (6 bases). This CDR3 region has 12 residues. Deletions cut 5 bases from V and 5 bases from J, with 9 bases between. Germline CDR1 KGHSH, CDR2 LQKENI. The CDR3 spells CASSVGGETQYF. For the CDR3, the DNA is TGTGCCAGCTCAGTTGGGGGCGAGACCCAGTACTTC.